This TCR beta chain originates from a study of T cells after yellow fever vaccination (dated by TCRdb to the late 2010s). Turning to the overall study: Staining for CD3, CD45RA, CCR7 and CD95 was used to sort memory subsets (EM, EMRA, CM and Tscm) on a BD FACS Aria III. The SMART-Seq v4 Ultra Low Input RNA kit was used to prepare libraries from fractions with low cell numbers. To follow T-cell clones before and after both primary and booster YFV17D yellow fever vaccination, bulk TCR alpha and beta repertoires underwent longitudinal sequencing. Two healthy male donors, one aged 18 to 30 and one aged 30 to 40 years, made up the cohort. Bulk PBMC replicates and cell subsets were isolated from blood drawn at multiple timepoints before and after both primary and secondary immunization. Memory subsets were sorted on days 0, 15 and 45 and at 18 months following primary vaccination, and on days 0, 15 and 45 following the 30-year booster. Findings and caveats that apply to the study as a whole: In the sorted memory subsets on day 0, nearly all vaccine-responding clonotypes were below the level of detection. Computational filtering was required because FACS-sorted repertoires could contain abundant contaminating clonotypes from the bulk population. Most clones expanded after primary vaccination (around 96% of CD4 and approximately 90% of CD8) were re-detected after the booster, suggesting that broad memory maintenance occurred. The study included only two donors, which limits how far the findings can be generalized. A small share of clonotypes was detected in both CD4 and CD8 compartments, with the overlap likely arising from convergent recombination. Compared with the primary T-cell response, the secondary T-cell response was weaker but faster, peaking on day 5 rather than day 15.

The instrument given in TCRdb is Illumina NovaSeq 6000. TCR cDNA was made using 5'RACE template switching, a step that added a universal primer site and unique molecular identifiers. cDNA synthesis was primed from both the TCR alpha and TCR beta constant segments. Two PCR steps were used to amplify libraries, with sample barcodes and sequencing adapters being added in the second step. Sequencing of libraries was performed on Illumina HiSeq 2500 (2x100 bp) or NovaSeq (2x150 bp). On the authors' methods: Reads were demultiplexed and collapsed into UMI consensus sequences with MIGEC, and V(D)J alignment was performed with MiXCR. Clonotypes responding to the vaccine were identified with edgeR on replicate PBMC samples, with the criteria of FDR below 0.01 and a log2 fold change above 5 up to day 15. Each bulk clonotype received a CD4 or CD8 identity based on whether the sequenced CD4 or CD8 repertoire contained that clonotype at higher abundance. Clonotype frequencies in memory subsets were weighted by FACS-sorted cell numbers to estimate each clone's distribution across memory phenotypes. TCRdb reworked the public reads: Q25 trimming with fastp, MiXCR clone assembly, productive beta chains retained. Every distinct CDR3 protein forms one entry, paired with its most common genes and DNA. The V and J calls and clone size are TCRdb's, not the authors'. The sample table shows 50,000 to 60,000 distinct CDR3 sequences, and approximately 5.7% are seen once. Clones ranked in the top ten supply less than 40% of the sample.

The germline V gene sets CDR1 to MRHNA and CDR2 to SNTAGT. The CDR3 covers 15 residues, taking in both the cysteine and the phenylalanine. The kept DNA is CDR3 alone, 45 bases in frame from the first base. At the junction V is shortened by 2 bases and J by 1 base, with 11 bases in between. This clonotype was counted ten times or more. No quality values exist for individual bases; no much larger clone is one base distant. What this sample's treatment or condition label stands for: live attenuated yellow fever vaccine strain. A standard Ficoll-Paque protocol was used to isolate PBMCs from peripheral blood. For sorted memory subsets, RNA extraction was done with the RNeasy Micro Kit.

The chain is assembled from TRBV6-4 and TRBJ1-1; TRBD1 is a weak D gene call, 6 bases matching. The sample here was PBMCs, either bulk or a sorted T-cell subset (CD4+, CD8+, memory, or dextramer-sorted; not recorded which), taken on the day of the yellow fever booster vaccination. This clonotype originated in a man between 18 and 29 years old who received the YFV17D yellow fever vaccine. CDR3 protein: CASSDPGQPNTEAFF. The DNA sequence follows: TGTGCCAGCAGTGACCCCGGACAGCCGAACACTGAAGCTTTCTTT.